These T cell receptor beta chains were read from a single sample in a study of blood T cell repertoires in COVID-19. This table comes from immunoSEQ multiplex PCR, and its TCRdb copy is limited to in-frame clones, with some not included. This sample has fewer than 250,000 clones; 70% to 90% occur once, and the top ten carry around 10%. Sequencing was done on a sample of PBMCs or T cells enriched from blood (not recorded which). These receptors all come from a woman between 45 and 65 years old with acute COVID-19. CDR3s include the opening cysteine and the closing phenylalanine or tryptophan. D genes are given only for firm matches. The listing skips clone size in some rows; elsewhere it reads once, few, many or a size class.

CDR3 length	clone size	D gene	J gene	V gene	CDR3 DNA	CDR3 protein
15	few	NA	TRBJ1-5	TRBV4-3	TGCGCCAGCAGCCAAGATCTGGGGCCCAATCAGCCCCAGCATTTT	CASSQDLGPNQPQHF
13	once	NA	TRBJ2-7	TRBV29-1	TGCAGCGTTGAAGGTCGACAAACCTACGAGCAGTACTTC	CSVEGRQTYEQYF
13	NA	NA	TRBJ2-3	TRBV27	TGTGCCAGCACCCCAACTGGCACAGATACGCAGTATTTT	CASTPTGTDTQYF
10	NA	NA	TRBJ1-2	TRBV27	TGTGCCAGCAGCCGAGGTGGCTACACCTTC	CASSRGGYTF
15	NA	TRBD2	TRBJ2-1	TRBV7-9	TGTGCCAGCCAGTCTCTAGCGGGGGGTTTGAATGAGCAGTTCTTC	CASQSLAGGLNEQFF
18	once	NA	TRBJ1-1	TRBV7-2	TGTGCCAGCACCTGGGACTCCCTAGGAGGGGCCATGAACACTGAAGCTTTCTTT	CASTWDSLGGAMNTEAFF
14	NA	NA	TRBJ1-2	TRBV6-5	TGTGCCAGCACGGCGAGGTCGCGCCCCTATGGCTACACCTTC	CASTARSRPYGYTF
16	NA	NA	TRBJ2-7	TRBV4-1	TGCGCCAGCAGCCAAGATGCCTTGTGGGGGGACTACGAGCAGTACTTC	CASSQDALWGDYEQYF
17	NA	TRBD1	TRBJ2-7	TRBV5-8	TGTGCCAGCAGCTTGGGGGGACCCCTGGACAGGGGATACGAGCAGTACTTC	CASSLGGPLDRGYEQYF
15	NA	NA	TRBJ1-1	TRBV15	TGTGCCACCAGCAGAGATGACTGGGTCCCAGAGGCAGCTTTCTTT	CATSRDDWVPEAAFF
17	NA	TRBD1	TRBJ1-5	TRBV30	TGTGCCTGGAGCCGGGACAGGGGGCTGATCGGCAATCAGCCCCAGCATTTT	CAWSRDRGLIGNQPQHF
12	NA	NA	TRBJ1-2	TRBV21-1	TGTGCCAGCAGCAAAGGAGGCAATGGCTACACCTTC	CASSKGGNGYTF
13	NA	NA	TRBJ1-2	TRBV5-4	TGTGCCAGCAGCTTGGACTCCAACTATGGCTACACCTTC	CASSLDSNYGYTF
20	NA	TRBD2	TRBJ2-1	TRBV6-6	TGTGCCAGCAGCTACACTAGCGGGGTTCTAGCGTCTAGCTCCTACAATGAGCAGTTCTTC	CASSYTSGVLASSSYNEQFF
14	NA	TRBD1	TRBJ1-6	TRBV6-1	TGTGCCAGCAGTGACAGGGACAGAGATTCACCCCTCCACTTT	CASSDRDRDSPLHF
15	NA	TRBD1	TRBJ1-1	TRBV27	TGTGCCAGCAATCCCTCGGGGGGGACAGACACTGAAGCTTTCTTT	CASNPSGGTDTEAFF
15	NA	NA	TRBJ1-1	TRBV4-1	TGCGCCAGCAGCCAAGATACGGTTGAGATCACTGAAGCTTTCTTT	CASSQDTVEITEAFF
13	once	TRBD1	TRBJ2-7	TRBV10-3	TGTGCCACCCGGACAGGGGTCTCCTACGAGCAGTACTTC	CATRTGVSYEQYF
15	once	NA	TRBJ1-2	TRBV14	TGTGCCAGCAGCCACCCCGGCGGGGTGGACTATGGCTACACCTTC	CASSHPGGVDYGYTF
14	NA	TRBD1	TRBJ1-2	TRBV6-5	TGTGCCAGCAGCCCCGACAGGGGGGGGTTGAGCTACACCTTC	CASSPDRGGLSYTF
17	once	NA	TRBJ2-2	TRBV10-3	TGTGCCATCAGTGTCGAAGCCGGGACTGTTTTCACCGGGGAGCTGTTTTTT	CAISVEAGTVFTGELFF
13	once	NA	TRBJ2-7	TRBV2	TGTGCCAGCAGCCGGGACATAGGCTACGAGCAGTACTTC	CASSRDIGYEQYF
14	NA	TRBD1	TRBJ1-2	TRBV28	TGTGCCAGCAGTCAACGGACAGGGAACTATGGCTACACCTTC	CASSQRTGNYGYTF
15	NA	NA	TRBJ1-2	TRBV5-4	TGTGCCAGCAGCCCCCCGGGGGGCAGGAACTATGGCTACACCTTC	CASSPPGGRNYGYTF
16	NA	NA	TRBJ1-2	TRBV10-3	TGTGCCATCAGTGATAAGCTACAGGGCCCCAACTATGGCTACACCTTC	CAISDKLQGPNYGYTF
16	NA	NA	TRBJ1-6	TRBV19	TGTGCCACCAAACCGGGACATGGGTCTTTGAATTCACCCCTCCACTTT	CATKPGHGSLNSPLHF
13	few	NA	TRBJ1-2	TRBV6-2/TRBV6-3	TGTGCCAGCAGTTATGTACAGGGAAGTGGCTACACCTTC	CASSYVQGSGYTF